This T cell receptor (beta chain) stems from a study of blood T cell repertoires in COVID-19. Germline CDR1 reads MDHEN; CDR2 reads SYDVKM. V was pared by 2 bases and J by 8 bases, with 11 bases of the junction left unmatched. This CDR3 has 16 residues. Sequencing used immunoSEQ multiplex PCR; TCRdb keeps in-frame clones, though not all of them. The sample gives about 19,000 clones, roughly 90% of which show up once; almost 8.5% is in the top ten. This clonotype was obtained from a human donor in a cohort sampled during active COVID-19. The donor label of this sample is uncertain. Sample: peripheral blood. This chain joins TRBV28 and TRBJ1-4; 7 bases align to TRBD1. This CDR3 reads CASSLRGPGGREKLFF. The CDR3 DNA reads as TGTGCCAGCAGTTTAAGGGGCCCAGGGGGAAGGGAAAAACTGTTTTTT. The full variable domain, rest sourced from reference TRBV28 and TRBJ1-4, is DVKVTQSSRYLVKRTGEKVFLECVQDMDHENMFWYRQDPGLGLRLIYFSYDVKMKEKGDIPEGYSVSREKKERFSLILESASTNQTSMYLCASSLRGPGGREKLFFGSGTQLSVL.